The 21 T cell receptor beta chains in this list originate from one sample, sequenced in a study of blood T cell repertoires in COVID-19. Sequencing used immunoSEQ multiplex PCR; TCRdb keeps in-frame clones, though not all of them. The sample consists of 75,000 to 90,000 clones, approximately 86% of them appearing once. Input material: peripheral blood. Every receptor here comes from a man older than 75 with active or convalescent COVID-19.

V is TRBV9 and J is TRBJ1-6; D remains unclear. The CDR3 spans 15 residues. The V and J ends lost 3 bases and 7 bases respectively, with 14 bases between them. CDR1 SGDLS and CDR2 YYNGEE come from the germline V gene. Here the CDR3 reads CASSETVGYNSPLHF. The CDR3 region has the DNA TGTGCCAGCAGCGAGACCGTCGGGTACAATTCACCCCTCCACTTT.

V and J are TRBV15 and TRBJ2-7, with TRBD2 matching 9 bases. The V segment lost 3 bases and the J segment 6 bases; nucleotides outside the gene matches: 9. CDR3 length equals 15 residues. Germline CDR1 LNHNV, CDR2 YYDKDF (reference sequence). For the CDR3, the DNA is TGTGCCACCAGCAGGGGAGCGGGAGGTCCCCTCGAGCAGTACGTC. Its translation is CATSRGAGGPLEQYV.

The V and J genes are TRBV19 and TRBJ1-1, with D maybe TRBD1 (5 bases). V lost 0 bases and J lost 0, with 17 bases in between. Germline V lookup: CDR1 LNHDA, CDR2 SQIVND (reference sequence). The CDR3 length is 18 residues. The CDR3 region is CASSIDLDYGGLNTEAFF. Here the CDR3 DNA reads TGTGCCAGTAGTATAGATCTAGATTACGGGGGTTTGAACACTGAAGCTTTCTTT.

This sequence joins TRBV2 and TRBJ2-7; TRBD2 might be the D (6 bases). The CDR3 runs to 13 residues. The ends were cut back, 6 bases at V and 2 bases at J, with 11 bases in the middle. Germline V gene lookup returns CDR1 SNHLY and CDR2 FYNNEI. The CDR3 is CASRITSTYEQYV. CDR3 nucleotide sequence: TGTGCCAGCAGGATTACTAGCACCTACGAGCAGTACGTC.

This chain uses TRBV7-2 with TRBJ2-2; 10 bases map to TRBD2. This CDR3 spans 19 amino acids. Losses at the gene ends were 4 bases for V and 3 bases for J; bases not matched to a gene: 14. CDR1 and CDR2 (germline): SGHTA, FQGNSA. CDR3 loop: CASSSPGLGTSVHTGELFF. DNA for the CDR3: TGTGCCAGCAGCTCCCCCGGGCTCGGGACTAGCGTTCACACCGGGGAGCTGTTTTTT.

The chain carries TRBV2 and TRBJ1-2, with D hard to call. V lost 7 bases and J lost 4, with 13 bases in between. This CDR3 comprises 13 residues. Germline V lookup: CDR1 SNHLY, CDR2 FYNNEI. CDR3 sequence (DNA): TGTGCCAGCACGGAGGGTCGGGGCTATGGCTACACCTTC. Encoded protein: CASTEGRGYGYTF.

The chain recombines TRBV30 with TRBJ2-1; TRBD2 agrees at 11 bases. J lost 7 bases, V lost 8 bases, and 10 bases had no gene match. The V gene's germline CDR1 is GTSNPN and CDR2 SVGIG (reference sequence). CDR3 length equals 14 residues. The CDR3 region has the DNA TGTGCCGCGGGTGGGACTAGCGGTATAAATGAGCAGTTCTTC. Its protein is CAAGGTSGINEQFF.

The rearrangement joins TRBV5-8 to TRBJ1-2; 7 positions match TRBD1. V lost 2 bases, J lost 4 bases, and 2 bases stayed unmatched. The CDR3 is made up of 13 amino acids. Germline CDR1 and CDR2: SGHTS and YDEGEE. The CDR3, as DNA: TGTGCCAGCAGCTTAACAGGGGTCTATGGCTACACCTTC. Encoded protein: CASSLTGVYGYTF. The whole variable domain, remainder taken from reference TRBV5-8 and TRBJ1-2, is EAGVTQSPTHLIKTRGQQATLRCSPISGHTSVYWYQQALGLGLQFLLWYDEGEERNRGNFPPRFSGRQFPNYSSELNVNALELEDSALYLCASSLTGVYGYTFGSGTRLTVV.

This chain links TRBV15 with TRBJ2-7, with 7 positions matching TRBD1. This CDR3 is 14 amino acids long. The ends lost 1 base at V and 10 bases at J; junction bases unmatched: 10. The germline CDR1 and CDR2 sequences are LNHNV and YYDKDF (reference sequence). The CDR3 reads CATSRGTDREVQYV. Written as DNA, the CDR3 is TGTGCCACCAGCAGAGGGACCGACAGGGAAGTTCAGTACGTC.

This clone has more than one count but fewer than ten. CDR3 region: CASSQGPRGQFF. In DNA form, the CDR3 reads TGTGCCAGCAGCCAGGGACCCAGGGGGCAGTTCTTC. V usage is TRBV3-1 (or the pseudogene TRBV3-2) and J usage is TRBJ2-1; possible D gene TRBD1, 6 bases. Germline values: CDR1 LGHDT, CDR2 YNNKEL (reference sequence). The CDR3 totals 12 residues. V was trimmed by 3 bases and J by 12 bases, leaving 12 bases between them.

The chain employs TRBV11-2 and TRBJ2-1; 7 nucleotides match TRBD1. Germline V lookup: CDR1 SGHAT, CDR2 FQNNGV. The length of the CDR3 is 18 residues. The V gene end was trimmed by 5 bases and the J gene end by 0 bases; junction bases not matched to a gene: 13. The CDR3 here is CASSPGGRGGGSYNEQFF. Written as DNA, the CDR3 is TGTGCCAGCAGCCCAGGGGGTCGGGGCGGAGGCTCCTACAATGAGCAGTTCTTC.

CDR3 sequence: CASTLQGARETQYF. In DNA form, the CDR3 reads TGTGCCAGCACCTTACAGGGGGCGCGGGAGACCCAGTACTTC. The chain couples TRBV5-4 to TRBJ2-5; 9 bases match TRBD1. CDR3 length: 14 amino acids. With V trimmed by 6 bases and J by 5 bases, 8 bases remained unmatched. CDR1 and CDR2 (germline): SGHNT, YYREEE (reference sequence).

This sequence joins TRBV5-6 and TRBJ2-1, with TRBD2 matching over 13 bases. V shed 0 bases, J shed 9 bases, and the junction held 6 bases outside the gene matches. The CDR3 runs to 16 residues. Germline V gene data show CDR1 as SGHDT and CDR2 as YYEEEE. CDR3 amino acids: CASSLDRTSGRGEQFF. Here the CDR3 DNA reads TGTGCCAGCAGCTTGGACCGGACTAGCGGGAGAGGTGAGCAGTTCTTC.

CDR3 nucleotides: TGCGCCAGCGGCCGGGACAGGGACACAGATACGCAGTATTTT. Its translation: CASGRDRDTDTQYF. V usage is TRBV5-1 and J usage is TRBJ2-3; 9 nucleotides match TRBD1. V lost 7 bases, J lost 2 bases, and 5 bases stayed unmatched. This CDR3 comprises 14 residues. Per germline, CDR1 SGHRS and CDR2 YFSETQ.

V is TRBV10-1 and J is TRBJ1-1, with 7 bases lining up with TRBD1. The CDR3 spans 14 residues. Per the germline V gene, CDR1 is WNHNN and CDR2 is SYGVQD (reference sequence). Trimming cost V 2 bases and J 1 base; bases outside gene matches: 1. CDR3 amino acids: CASSERQGNTEAFF. The CDR3 region has the DNA TGCGCCAGCAGTGAGCGACAGGGGAACACTGAAGCTTTCTTT.

The chain recombines TRBV15 with TRBJ2-3; tentative D call: TRBD2 (7 bases). The V and J ends lost 6 bases and 3 bases respectively, with 13 bases between them. The CDR3 covers 14 residues. CDR1 LNHNV and CDR2 YYDKDF come from the germline V gene (reference sequence). CDR3 sequence reads: CATRGGEWTDTQYF. The CDR3, as DNA: TGTGCCACCAGAGGGGGGGAATGGACAGATACGCAGTATTTT.

The chain recombines TRBV6-6 with TRBJ1-1; TRBD1 matches at 8 bases. The CDR3 has 17 residues. Germline loops: CDR1 MNHNY, CDR2 SVGAGI (reference sequence). The junction had 17 bases not matched to a gene; V was cut back by 5 bases and J by 6 bases. CDR3 DNA sequence: TGTGCCAGCAGTCGCCAGGGACAGGCGGTTGGGGGTGCTGAAGCTTTCTTT. Its protein product is CASSRQGQAVGGAEAFF.

The J gene is TRBJ1-1, the V gene TRBV2, with no clear D. V lost 6 bases to trimming and J lost 0 bases, with 5 bases between them. The germline V gene has CDR1 SNHLY and CDR2 FYNNEI. The CDR3 totals 12 residues. CDR3: CASRQMNTEAFF. The CDR3 bases are TGTGCCAGCAGACAGATGAACACTGAAGCTTTCTTT.

This chain joins TRBV24-1 and TRBJ2-3; D possibly corresponds to TRBD2 (5 bases). Trimming pared 1 base from V and 0 bases from J, leaving 7 bases between. This CDR3 is built from 15 residues. Germline loops: CDR1 KGHDR, CDR2 SFDVKD. The CDR3 here is CATSDFSESTDTQYF. CDR3 coding DNA: TGTGCCACCAGTGATTTTAGCGAGAGCACAGATACGCAGTATTTT.

The CDR3 DNA is TGTGCCAGCAGTGCACAGGGTAGACCCGGGGAGCTGTTTTTT. This encodes CASSAQGRPGELFF. The V call is TRBV25-1, the J call TRBJ2-2, with D tentatively TRBD1 (6 bases). The V gene's germline CDR1 is MGHDK and CDR2 SYGVNS. The CDR3 runs 14 residues. Deletions cut 4 bases from V and 6 bases from J, with 12 bases between.

The chain joins TRBV21-1 to TRBJ2-1; the table calls TRBD2, which could not be checked here. TRBV21-1 is designated a pseudogene. The CDR3 extends over 18 amino acids. The chain's CDR3 is CASSKKGVLAGGDNEQFF. DNA of the CDR3: TGTGCCAGCAGCAAAAAAGGAGTCCTAGCGGGGGGCGACAATGAGCAGTTCTTC.